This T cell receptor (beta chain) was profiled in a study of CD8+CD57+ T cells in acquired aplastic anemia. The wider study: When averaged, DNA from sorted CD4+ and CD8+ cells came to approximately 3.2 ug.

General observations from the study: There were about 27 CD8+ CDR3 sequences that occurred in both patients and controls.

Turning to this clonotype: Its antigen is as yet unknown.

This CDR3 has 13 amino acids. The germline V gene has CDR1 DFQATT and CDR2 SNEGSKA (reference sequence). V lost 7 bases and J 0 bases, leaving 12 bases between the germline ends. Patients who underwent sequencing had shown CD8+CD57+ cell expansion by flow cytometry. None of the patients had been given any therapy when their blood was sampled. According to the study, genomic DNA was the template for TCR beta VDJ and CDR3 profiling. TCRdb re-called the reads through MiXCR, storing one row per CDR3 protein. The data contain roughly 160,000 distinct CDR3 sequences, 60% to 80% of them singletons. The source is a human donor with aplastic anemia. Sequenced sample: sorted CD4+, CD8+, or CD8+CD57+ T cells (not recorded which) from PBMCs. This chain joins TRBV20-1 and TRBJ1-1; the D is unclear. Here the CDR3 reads CSGIENLNTEAFF. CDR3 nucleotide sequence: TGCAGTGGAATAGAAAACCTGAACACTGAAGCTTTCTTT.